The 32 T cell receptor beta chains below all came from one sample that was sequenced in a study of preoperative IRX-2 immunotherapy in early breast cancer. Treatment described: preoperative locoregional IRX-2 cytokine immunotherapy. The data were produced by immunoSEQ multiplex PCR, yet TCRdb's version contains in-frame clones alone and is incomplete. Among roughly 34,000 clones, around 92% were seen once, and the ten largest hold 1.5% to 2%. The material was tumor tissue, obtained after IRX-2 immunotherapy. The receptors were sampled from a human donor with breast cancer.

V usage is TRBV18 and J usage is TRBJ1-2; no definite D call. Germline V CDR1 and CDR2: KGHSH, LQKENI. Trimming stripped 3 bases from V and 4 bases from J, with 15 bases between. This CDR3 has 15 amino acids. The CDR3 DNA follows: TGTGCCAGCTCACCCGACCGCTACCCCTCCTATGGCTACACCTTC. Protein product: CASSPDRYPSYGYTF.

The chain recombines TRBV28 with TRBJ2-3; 8 nucleotides align to TRBD2. J was trimmed by 0 bases and V by 5 bases; bases with no gene match: 4. The CDR3 has 15 amino acids. The germline V gene encodes CDR1 MDHEN and CDR2 SYDVKM. This CDR3 is CASSPSGGSTDTQYF. DNA of the CDR3: TGTGCCAGCAGTCCCTCGGGGGGGAGCACAGATACGCAGTATTTT.

This clone has only one observation. This sequence joins TRBV19 and TRBJ1-1, with D perhaps matching TRBD1 (6 bases). The germline CDR1 and CDR2 sequences are LNHDA and SQIVND (reference sequence). The CDR3 is made up of 13 amino acids. V lost 3 bases, J lost 10 bases, and 15 bases lay in between. CDR3 nucleotides: TGTGCCAGTAGTATTGGGCAGGGGCAGGCAGCTTTCTTT. Its translation is CASSIGQGQAAFF.

The chain's CDR3 is CASRLRDTSYEQYV. The CDR3 bases are TGTGCCAGCAGGCTCCGGGACACCTCCTACGAGCAGTACGTC. V and J are TRBV28 and TRBJ2-7, with a possible D match to TRBD1 (6 bases). This CDR3 comprises 14 residues. Germline CDR1 and CDR2: MDHEN and SYDVKM. V shed 6 bases and J shed 0 bases, with 12 bases lying between them.

The chain is built from TRBV7-1 and TRBJ1-4; tentatively, D is TRBD1 (6 bases). TRBV7-1 has ORF status, its function being uncertain. The V end was cut by 4 bases, the J end by 7 bases, with 19 bases between. There are 16 residues in the CDR3. CDR3 residues: CASSLGDRQGGEKLFF. CDR3 nucleotides: TGTGCCAGCAGCTTAGGCGACAGACAAGGGGGTGAAAAACTGTTTTTT.

In regard to this clone: A nucleotide was unread or ambiguous, so the corresponding amino acid is written X. CDR3 DNA: TGTGCCAGCAGTTGGGAKAACTATGGCTACACCTTC. It yields the protein CASSWXNYGYTF. The genes are TRBV6-8 and TRBJ1-2, with D unresolved. The CDR3 is 12 amino acids. Germline V gene sequence: CDR1 MNHGY, CDR2 SAAAGT. V dropped 4 bases and J dropped 2 bases, with 5 bases sitting between them.

The CDR3: CASSPGISDTQYF. CDR3 bases: TGTGCCAGCTCACCCGGTATCAGCGATACGCAGTATTTT. The chain combines TRBV18 with TRBJ2-3; D ambiguous. V was clipped by 3 bases and J by 6 bases, with 10 bases between them. The CDR3 totals 13 residues. Germline CDR1 is KGHSH and CDR2 is LQKENI.

The rearrangement links TRBV5-2 to TRBJ2-1; TRBD2 reflects the table's D call only, with no check against the DNA. TRBV5-2 is given as a pseudogene. The CDR3 is 16 amino acids. CDR3 protein: CASSPGLAGGLGEQFF. Here the CDR3 DNA reads TGTGCCAGCAGCCCGGGACTAGCGGGGGGGCTGGGTGAGCAGTTCTTC.

In its sample, this clone was seen once. This rearrangement joins TRBV11-3 to TRBJ1-2, with TRBD1 matching 7 bases. Trimming took 3 bases from V and 1 from J; bases not matched to a gene: 5. There are 15 residues in the CDR3. Germline-derived CDR1 and CDR2 are SGHNT and YENEEA. CDR3 in DNA: TGTGCCAGCAGCTTCTCCGGGACAGATAACTATGGCTACACCTTC. It encodes CASSFSGTDNYGYTF.

On this clone itself: Germline and junction disagree at one end, which may indicate a read error. The CDR3 protein is CASSDSDSAFCNQPQHF. Written as DNA, the CDR3 is TGTGCCAGCAGTGACTCGGACAGCGCCTTTTGCAATCAGCCCCAGCATTTT. This chain uses TRBV6-8 with TRBJ1-5; a possible D gene is TRBD1 (6 bases). The germline gives CDR1 MNHGY, CDR2 SAAAGT. The CDR3 contains 17 residues.

V and J are TRBV30 and TRBJ1-5; D gene unclear. Trimming removed 0 bases at V and 0 bases at J, with 3 bases between. Germline V lookup: CDR1 GTSNPN, CDR2 SVGIG (reference sequence). The CDR3 sequence is 13 residues long. The CDR3 bases are TGTGCCTGGAGTGTAGATAGCAATCAGCCCCAGCATTTT. This gives the protein CAWSVDSNQPQHF.

The chain links TRBV12-5 to TRBJ2-1; 10 nucleotides match TRBD2. The CDR3 length is 14 residues. The germline CDR1 and CDR2 sequences are LGHNT and FRNRAP. This CDR3 is CATSRTSGNNEQFF. The CDR3 nucleotides read TGTGCCACTTCCCGGACTAGCGGTAACAATGAGCAGTTCTTC.

The chain employs TRBV19 and TRBJ1-2; D ambiguous. Trimming stripped 0 bases from V and 3 bases from J, with 11 bases between. CDR1 is LNHDA and CDR2 is SQIVND in the germline V gene (reference sequence). CDR3 length: 15 amino acids. The CDR3 coding sequence is TGTGCCAGTAGTATAGATCAACGGTTGGACTATGGCTACACCTTC. Residues: CASSIDQRLDYGYTF.

This clone occurred a few times. This sequence joins TRBV7-6 and TRBJ2-1; 10 bases map to TRBD1. Trimming cost V 5 bases and J 5 bases; bases outside gene matches: 9. The CDR3 covers 16 residues. Germline V gives CDR1 SGHVS, CDR2 FNYEAQ. The CDR3 bases are TGTGCCAGCAGCGGATCGGACAGGGGGATGGACAATGAGCAGTTCTTC. This encodes CASSGSDRGMDNEQFF.

The rearrangement uses TRBV5-1 and TRBJ2-1, with TRBD2 matching over 8 bases. Germline-derived CDR1 and CDR2 are SGHRS and YFSETQ. Trimming at V came to 3 bases and at J to 7 bases, leaving 6 bases not matched to a gene. The CDR3 consists of 14 residues. Here the CDR3 reads CASSSGLVSNEQFF. CDR3 DNA: TGCGCCAGCAGCTCGGGACTAGTTAGTAATGAGCAGTTCTTC.

V gene TRBV18 combines with J gene TRBJ1-3; no clear D gene. CDR3 size: 15 residues. The V gene's germline CDR1 is KGHSH and CDR2 LQKENI. Trimming shortened V by 0 bases and J by 1 base, and 7 bases separated the two germline ends. The DNA of the CDR3 is TGTGCCAGCTCACCACCGGTAGGGTCTGGAAACACCATATATTTT. Encoded protein: CASSPPVGSGNTIYF. Full variable domain (missing parts from reference TRBV18 and TRBJ1-3): NAGVMQNPRHLVRRRGQEARLRCSPMKGHSHVYWYRQLPEEGLKFMVYLQKENIIDESGMPKERFSAEFPKEGPSILRIQQVVRGDSAAYFCASSPPVGSGNTIYFGEGSWLTVV.

This clone occurred once. This chain connects TRBV6-8 to TRBJ2-7; 7 bases match TRBD1. With 6 bases clipped from V and 5 bases from J, the junction kept 7 bases outside the gene matches. The CDR3 spans 13 residues. Germline CDR1 and CDR2: MNHGY and SAAAGT. The CDR3 nucleotides are TGTGCCAGCAGGGAACAGGGGTCCCACGAGCAGTACGTC. Its protein is CASREQGSHEQYV.

The V gene is TRBV12-5, the J gene TRBJ2-7; D gene unclear. V shed 0 bases and J shed 9 bases, with 15 bases lying between them. Germline V gene data show CDR1 as LGHNT and CDR2 as FRNRAP. The CDR3 is 14 residues long. The CDR3 DNA reads TGTGCTAGTGGTTTGGTACGTGAGTCAGATGGGCAGTACGTC. Amino acids: CASGLVRESDGQYV.

This chain links TRBV1 with TRBJ2-7; the table's D call, TRBD1, has no DNA check behind it. TRBV1 is a pseudogene locus. The CDR3 covers 16 residues. CDR3 sequence (DNA): TGCGCCAGCAGCCAATTAGGGGGCAAGAGCTCCTACGAGCAGTACGTC. It is translated as CASSQLGGKSSYEQYV.

The chain couples TRBV19 to TRBJ1-5, with unresolved D. The CDR3 covers 14 residues. With 6 bases removed from V and 0 bases from J, the gap between germline ends came to 9 bases. CDR1 is LNHDA, CDR2 SQIVND, per germline (reference sequence). CDR3 nucleotide sequence: TGTGCCAGTAGCCCAGACCGTAGCAATCAGCCCCAGCATTTT. This codes for CASSPDRSNQPQHF.

The J gene is TRBJ1-4, the V gene TRBV6-8; tentative D call: TRBD1 (5 bases). Germline V gene sequence: CDR1 MNHGY, CDR2 SAAAGT. The length of the CDR3 is 15 residues. V lost 5 bases to trimming and J lost 7 bases, with 17 bases between them. As DNA, the CDR3 is TGTGCCAGCAGTATAGGGAGGGGTTTAGGTGAAAAACTGTTTTTT. It is translated as CASSIGRGLGEKLFF.

This sequence joins TRBV28 and TRBJ1-1; 9 positions agree with TRBD1. Germline lookup yields CDR1 MDHEN and CDR2 SYDVKM. The CDR3 consists of 14 residues. Trimming at V came to 2 bases and at J to 10 bases, leaving 8 bases not matched to a gene. The CDR3 loop reads CASSLLGQGLPAFF. The CDR3 nucleotides read TGTGCCAGCAGTTTACTGGGACAGGGTTTGCCAGCTTTCTTT.

This sequence joins TRBV11-3 and TRBJ2-7; D is possibly TRBD1 (7 bases). Germline V CDR1 and CDR2: SGHNT, YENEEA. The V end was cut by 5 bases, the J end by 2 bases, with 16 bases between. The CDR3 sequence is 15 residues long. CDR3 sequence (DNA): TGTGCCAGCAGCGTGCGACAGGGAGGAACCTACGAGCAGTACGTC. Its protein product is CASSVRQGGTYEQYV.

This chain joins TRBV15 and TRBJ2-3; possible D gene TRBD2, 5 bases. The CDR3 runs 14 residues. Trimming shortened V by 0 bases and J by 4 bases, and 8 bases separated the two germline ends. The V gene's germline CDR1 is LNHNV and CDR2 YYDKDF (reference sequence). The CDR3 here is CATSRDLGADTQYF. The CDR3 nucleotides read TGTGCCACCAGCAGAGATTTGGGAGCAGATACGCAGTATTTT.

The rearrangement links TRBV6-8 to TRBJ1-2; D remains unclear. Germline CDR1 is MNHGY and CDR2 is SAAAGT. Trimming removed 2 bases at V and 4 bases at J, with 14 bases between. This CDR3 spans 15 amino acids. CDR3 protein: CASSYEPGSVYGYTF. CDR3 bases: TGTGCCAGCAGTTACGAACCCGGTTCTGTCTATGGCTACACCTTC.

This clone was seen once. The chain employs TRBV11-3 and TRBJ2-2; 7 bases align to TRBD1. Germline assignment: CDR1 SGHNT and CDR2 YENEEA. This CDR3 has 16 residues. After removal of 0 bases from V and 5 bases from J, the junction contained 6 bases not matched to a gene. CDR3 coding DNA: TGTGCCAGCAGCTTAGACGTCGCGACAGGGACCGGGGAGCTGTTTTTT. This encodes CASSLDVATGTGELFF.

The rearrangement links TRBV19 to TRBJ1-4; no clear D. Trimming stripped 2 bases from V and 0 bases from J, with 7 bases between. The germline V gene encodes CDR1 LNHDA and CDR2 SQIVND (reference sequence). This CDR3 is 15 amino acids long. The CDR3 DNA reads TGTGCCAGTAGTATACAGGTTGCAACTAATGAAAAACTGTTTTTT. This translates into CASSIQVATNEKLFF. Together with reference TRBV19 and TRBJ1-4, the CDR3 gives the full variable domain: DGGITQSPKYLFRKEGQNVTLSCEQNLNHDAMYWYRQDPGQGLRLIYYSQIVNDFQKGDIAEGYSVSREKKESFPLTVTSAQKNPTAFYLCASSIQVATNEKLFFGSGTQLSVL.

This clone turned up a few times. The chain is built from TRBV6-8 and TRBJ1-3; D uncertain. The V end was cut by 3 bases, the J end by 4 bases, with 16 bases between. The CDR3 is made up of 16 amino acids. Germline-derived CDR1 and CDR2 are MNHGY and SAAAGT. CDR3 sequence (DNA): TGTGCCAGCAGTTATGATGGGAAGTTTTTGGGAAACACCATATATTTT. Amino acids: CASSYDGKFLGNTIYF.

This chain joins TRBV30 and TRBJ2-1; TRBD2 matches at 10 bases. CDR1 is GTSNPN, CDR2 SVGIG, per germline (reference sequence). V dropped 1 base and J dropped 7; count of bases not matched to a gene: 7. This CDR3 is built from 15 residues. Here the CDR3 DNA reads TGTGCCTGGAGTGGGGCTAGCGGGAGATCGAATGAGCAGTTCTTC. It codes for CAWSGASGRSNEQFF.

This chain connects TRBV11-3 to TRBJ2-1; possible D gene TRBD1, 5 bases. The V gene lost 0 bases and the J gene lost 5 bases, with 8 bases spanning the gap. CDR1 and CDR2 (germline): SGHNT, YENEEA. CDR3 length: 14 amino acids. The CDR3 is CASSLEDIHNEQFF. The CDR3 nucleotides are TGTGCCAGCAGCTTAGAGGACATCCACAATGAGCAGTTCTTC.

The J gene is TRBJ1-4, the V gene TRBV5-1; no clear D gene. The germline CDR1 and CDR2 sequences are SGHRS and YFSETQ. The CDR3 is 14 amino acids. Trimming stripped 2 bases from V and 8 bases from J, with 13 bases between. CDR3 sequence reads: CASSFAGGNEKLFF. The CDR3 nucleotides are TGCGCCAGCAGCTTTGCCGGAGGGAACGAAAAACTGTTTTTT.

This clone appeared once. The chain recombines TRBV11-3 with TRBJ2-1, with D unclear. V lost 5 bases, J lost 7 bases, and 27 bases lay in between. The germline V gene has CDR1 SGHNT and CDR2 YENEEA. The CDR3 length is 18 residues. The CDR3 loop reads CASSQSAVSGGLANEQFF. In nucleotides, the CDR3 is TGTGCCAGCAGCCAATCGGCAGTTAGTGGTGGCCTGGCTAATGAGCAGTTCTTC. Based on the CDR3 plus reference TRBV11-3 and TRBJ2-1, the full variable domain is EAGVVQSPRYKIIEKKQPVAFWCNPISGHNTLYWYLQNLGQGPELLIRYENEEAVDDSQLPKDRFSAERLKGVDSTLKIQPAELGDSAVYLCASSQSAVSGGLANEQFFGPGTRLTVL.